These 25 T cell receptor beta chains were all obtained from the same sample, sequenced in a study of blood T cell repertoires in COVID-19. TCRdb's table, derived via immunoSEQ multiplex PCR, lists solely in-frame clones and lacks some. The sample shows roughly 300,000 clones, 80% to 90% of them seen only once. Material: PBMCs or T cells enriched from blood (not recorded which). These TCRs come from a middle-aged woman with acute COVID-19.

The gene calls are TRBV7-8 and TRBJ1-5, with D unclear. CDR3 length equals 13 residues. Germline CDR1 and CDR2: SGHVS and FQNEAQ. V was cut by 2 bases and J by 0 bases, with 2 bases left in between. DNA of the CDR3: TGTGCCAGCAGCTTACATAGCAATCAGCCCCAGCATTTT. It specifies CASSLHSNQPQHF.

Note on this clone: Its ends do not fully match the called genes, so a read error is possible. This chain's CDR3 is CASSEELRAASMLF. CDR3 nucleotides: TGTGCCAGCAGTGAAGAGCTGAGGGCCGCCTCCATGCTTTTT. The chain joins TRBV6-1 to TRBJ1-4; D is unresolved. The CDR3 sequence is 14 residues long. Germline V gene sequence: CDR1 MNHNS, CDR2 SASEGT.

This clone was picked up a small number of times. V is TRBV5-4 and J is TRBJ2-1; D is possibly TRBD2 (7 bases). In germline, CDR1 is SGHNT, CDR2 YYREEE (reference sequence). Trimming removed 4 bases from V and 7 bases from J, with 15 bases in between. The CDR3 spans 14 residues. The CDR3 loop reads CASSPQGGINEQFF. DNA for the CDR3: TGTGCCAGCAGCCCACAGGGAGGGATAAATGAGCAGTTCTTC.

This chain links TRBV19 with TRBJ2-1; 7 bases line up with TRBD2. The CDR3 consists of 14 residues. The germline V gene has CDR1 LNHDA and CDR2 SQIVND (reference sequence). The J segment lost 0 bases and the V segment lost 6 bases, leaving 2 bases of the junction unmatched. The DNA of the CDR3 is TGTGCCAGTAGGCCGGGGGGCTCCTACAATGAGCAGTTCTTC. It translates to CASRPGGSYNEQFF.

V gene TRBV4-3 combines with J gene TRBJ1-3; D remains unclear. Germline V lookup: CDR1 LGHNA, CDR2 YSLEER. The CDR3 extends over 14 amino acids. V dropped 0 bases and J dropped 3 bases, with 6 bases sitting between them. The CDR3 coding sequence is TGCGCCAGCAGCCAAGACAGCGGTGGAAACACCATATATTTT. Translated, it gives CASSQDSGGNTIYF.

CDR3 loop: CASSLASGAGYGYTF. In DNA form, the CDR3 reads TGTGCCAGCAGCTTAGCTTCCGGAGCTGGGTATGGCTACACCTTC. The chain carries TRBV7-2 and TRBJ1-2; D unresolved. CDR3 length equals 15 residues. The V end was cut by 0 bases, the J end by 5 bases, with 13 bases between. Germline loops: CDR1 SGHTA, CDR2 FQGNSA.

This rearrangement joins TRBV3-1 (or the pseudogene TRBV3-2) to TRBJ2-3; 14 bases align to TRBD2. CDR1 and CDR2 (germline): LGHDT, YNNKEL (reference sequence). The CDR3 sequence is 16 residues long. The junction had 6 bases not matched to a gene; V was cut back by 5 bases and J by 5 bases. The CDR3 loop is CASSETSGGGIDTQYF. In DNA, the CDR3 is TGTGCCAGCAGCGAGACTAGCGGGGGGGGTATAGATACGCAGTATTTT.

The rearrangement joins TRBV19 to TRBJ1-2, with TRBD1 identical over 7 bases. The germline V gene has CDR1 LNHDA and CDR2 SQIVND (reference sequence). This CDR3 is 14 amino acids long. V shed 7 bases and J 4 bases; nucleotides not matched to a gene: 9. CDR3 residues: CASTPGQALYGYTF. In DNA form, the CDR3 reads TGTGCCAGTACCCCAGGACAGGCGCTCTATGGCTACACCTTC.

This rearrangement joins TRBV7-6 to TRBJ2-5, with 7 bases lining up with TRBD1. The CDR3 is made up of 15 amino acids. V gave up 7 bases and J gave up 2 bases; unmatched junction bases: 10. The germline V gene has CDR1 SGHVS and CDR2 FNYEAQ. CDR3 bases: TGTGCCAGCACCCGTTGGGGACAGAATCAAGAGACCCAGTACTTC. It is translated as CASTRWGQNQETQYF.

The rearrangement uses TRBV6-1 and TRBJ1-2; D may be TRBD1 (5 bases). V lost 1 base and J lost 5, with 8 bases in between. Per the germline V gene, CDR1 is MNHNS and CDR2 is SASEGT. The CDR3 contains 13 residues. The CDR3 spells CASSEVTVYGYTF. CDR3 sequence (DNA): TGTGCCAGCAGTGAAGTGACAGTTTATGGCTACACCTTC.

The chain couples TRBV7-9 to TRBJ1-5; weak D call: TRBD1 (6 bases). Germline lookup yields CDR1 SEHNR and CDR2 FQNEAQ (reference sequence). Trimming pared 1 base from V and 0 bases from J, leaving 16 bases between. CDR3 length equals 18 residues. For the CDR3, the DNA is TGTGCCAGCAGCTTAGGGACAGCCAATCGACATAGCAATCAGCCCCAGCATTTT. Protein sequence: CASSLGTANRHSNQPQHF.

This clone was picked up a small number of times. The chain couples TRBV19 to TRBJ2-1; 7 nucleotides line up with TRBD1. Trimming took 0 bases from V and 3 from J; bases not matched to a gene: 2. Germline values: CDR1 LNHDA, CDR2 SQIVND (reference sequence). The CDR3 is made up of 15 amino acids. The CDR3 reads CASSIDTGDYNEQFF. DNA of the CDR3: TGTGCCAGTAGTATAGATACAGGGGACTACAATGAGCAGTTCTTC.

V usage is TRBV5-1 and J usage is TRBJ2-3; 7 nucleotides line up with TRBD1. Germline-derived CDR1 and CDR2 are SGHRS and YFSETQ. Germline trimming cut 4 bases from V and 2 bases from J; bases unmatched to any gene: 7. The CDR3 has 15 residues. CDR3 DNA sequence: TGCGCCAGCAGCGCTAGACAGGGACCCACAGATACGCAGTATTTT. As protein: CASSARQGPTDTQYF.

The CDR3 DNA reads TGCGCCAGCAGCCACCGGGGAGTGCCTAGCACAGATACGCAGTATTTT. Translation gives CASSHRGVPSTDTQYF. The rearrangement uses TRBV4-1 and TRBJ2-3; weak D call: TRBD2 (5 bases). CDR1 and CDR2 (germline): MGHRA, YSYEKL. CDR3 length: 16 amino acids. Trimming removed 3 bases from V and 0 bases from J, with 13 bases in between.

The chain employs TRBV27 and TRBJ2-7, with TRBD2 matching 9 bases. V gave up 1 base and J gave up 5 bases; unmatched junction bases: 6. Germline CDR1 is MNHEY and CDR2 is SMNVEV (reference sequence). The CDR3 covers 15 residues. The CDR3 sequence: CASSLLGLAMHEQYF. The DNA for the CDR3 is TGTGCCAGCAGTTTATTAGGACTAGCGATGCACGAGCAGTACTTC.

The rearrangement uses TRBV19 and TRBJ2-2; D gene uncertain. The germline gives CDR1 LNHDA, CDR2 SQIVND (reference sequence). Trimming shortened V by 6 bases and J by 6 bases, and 8 bases separated the two germline ends. The CDR3 is 12 residues long. The CDR3 is CASRIEPGELFF. CDR3 bases: TGTGCCAGTAGAATCGAGCCCGGGGAGCTGTTTTTT.

This clone has just one count. The CDR3: CASTTSGGSAHYEQYF. The CDR3 DNA follows: TGTGCCAGCACCACTTCAGGAGGGTCGGCACATTACGAGCAGTACTTC. The J gene is TRBJ2-7, the V gene TRBV28, with D possibly being TRBD2 (6 bases). V was pared by 7 bases and J by 4 bases, with 23 bases between. The CDR3 totals 16 residues. Germline-derived CDR1 and CDR2 are MDHEN and SYDVKM.

The chain uses TRBV11-3 and TRBJ1-4, with a possible D match to TRBD1 (5 bases). Trimming pared 5 bases from V and 5 bases from J, leaving 9 bases between. The CDR3 loop spans 13 amino acids. In germline, CDR1 is SGHNT, CDR2 YENEEA. The CDR3: CASSRGVNEKLFF. CDR3 in DNA: TGTGCCAGCAGCCGGGGGGTAAATGAAAAACTGTTTTTT.

The chain employs TRBV4-3 and TRBJ2-1; no reliable D call. V lost 4 bases to trimming and J lost 5 bases, with 9 bases between them. The CDR3 is 13 residues long. Germline V gene lookup returns CDR1 LGHNA and CDR2 YSLEER. The chain's CDR3 is CASSPRVHNEQFF. The DNA of the CDR3 is TGCGCCAGCAGCCCACGGGTCCACAATGAGCAGTTCTTC.

The chain joins TRBV9 to TRBJ2-5; D may be TRBD2 (6 bases). Germline CDR1 reads SGDLS; CDR2 reads YYNGEE. The V and J ends lost 0 bases and 7 bases respectively, with 16 bases between them. This CDR3 is 15 amino acids long. The DNA for the CDR3 is TGTGCCAGCAGCGTAGGACCGGGACTCCAGGGGACCCAGTACTTC. Translating gives CASSVGPGLQGTQYF.

The chain joins TRBV28 to TRBJ2-1, with 10 nucleotides matching TRBD2. J was trimmed by 9 bases and V by 2 bases; bases with no gene match: 10. Germline lookup yields CDR1 MDHEN and CDR2 SYDVKM. The CDR3 is made up of 16 amino acids. The CDR3 reads CASSLRLAGVTGEQFF. The CDR3 coding sequence is TGTGCCAGCAGTTTAAGGCTAGCGGGAGTAACAGGTGAGCAGTTCTTC. Using reference TRBV28 and TRBJ2-1 for the parts outside the CDR3, the full variable domain is DVKVTQSSRYLVKRTGEKVFLECVQDMDHENMFWYRQDPGLGLRLIYFSYDVKMKEKGDIPEGYSVSREKKERFSLILESASTNQTSMYLCASSLRLAGVTGEQFFGPGTRLTVL.

This chain connects TRBV5-1 to TRBJ1-4; 7 positions match TRBD1. Germline lookup yields CDR1 SGHRS and CDR2 YFSETQ. This CDR3 comprises 14 residues. The V segment lost 1 base and the J segment 8 bases; nucleotides outside the gene matches: 5. The DNA for the CDR3 is TGCGCCAGCAGCTTGCGCAGGGGGGACGAAAAACTGTTTTTT. It is translated as CASSLRRGDEKLFF.

The chain employs TRBV7-9 and TRBJ1-1; TRBD1 aligns across 9 bases. The CDR3 is 13 amino acids. Germline CDR1 SEHNR, CDR2 FQNEAQ (reference sequence). Trimming cost V 8 bases and J 1 base; bases outside gene matches: 2. As DNA, the CDR3 is TGTGCCAGCTCGGGACAGGGGAACACTGAAGCTTTCTTT. Its translation is CASSGQGNTEAFF. Supplemented by reference TRBV7-9 and TRBJ1-1, the full variable domain reads DTGVSQNPRHKITKRGQNVTFRCDPISEHNRLYWYRQTLGQGPEFLTYFQNEAQLEKSRLLSDRFSAERPKGSFSTLEIQRTEQGDSAMYLCASSGQGNTEAFFGQGTRLTVV.

In this sample, this clone turned up a few times. The rearrangement uses TRBV5-1 and TRBJ1-1, with D tentatively TRBD1 (6 bases). Germline V gives CDR1 SGHRS, CDR2 YFSETQ. V shed 4 bases and J shed 4 bases, with 11 bases lying between them. The CDR3 is 13 residues long. CDR3 amino acids: CASSGRGGTEAFF. In DNA form, the CDR3 reads TGCGCCAGCAGCGGCAGGGGTGGCACTGAAGCTTTCTTT. The variable domain in full, with the rest retrieved from reference TRBV5-1 and TRBJ1-1, is KAGVTQTPRYLIKTRGQQVTLSCSPISGHRSVSWYQQTPGQGLQFLFEYFSETQRNKGNFPGRFSGRQFSNSRSEMNVSTLELGDSALYLCASSGRGGTEAFFGQGTRLTVV.

This clone has a count of ten or more. The chain links TRBV4-1 to TRBJ2-7; 11 nucleotides match TRBD2. Germline lookup yields CDR1 MGHRA and CDR2 YSYEKL. The CDR3 sequence is 16 residues long. V lost 0 bases, J lost 1 base, and 2 bases stayed unmatched. CDR3 region: CASSQDPSGRSYEQYF. The CDR3 region has the DNA TGCGCCAGCAGCCAAGATCCTAGCGGGAGGTCCTACGAGCAGTACTTC.